The rows below give T cell receptor beta chains drawn from one sample of a study of T cells in Graves' hyperthyroidism and ophthalmopathy. Via MiXCR, TCRdb re-called the multiplex PCR reads, giving one row per CDR3 protein. The sample has about 700,000 distinct CDR3 sequences; roughly 45% are singletons. The specimen was peripheral blood or thyroid tissue (not recorded which). These receptors were taken from an adult man with Graves' disease, either hyperthyroidism or ophthalmopathy (not recorded which). Both conserved end residues are part of each CDR3. A D gene is named only where the DNA matches it firmly. The listing skips clone size in some rows; elsewhere it reads once, few, many or a size class.

V gene: TRBV25-1
clone size: .
J gene: TRBJ1-3
D gene: .
CDR3 DNA: TGTGCCAGCAGTTACTCCATCCACCGCTCTGGAAACACCATATATTTT
CDR3 protein: CASSYSIHRSGNTIYF

V gene: TRBV2
clone size: .
J gene: TRBJ2-7
D gene: TRBD2
CDR3 DNA: TGTGCCAGCGTTGCCCGGGGGGGCGAGCAGTACTTC
CDR3 protein: CASVARGGEQYF

V gene: TRBV25-1
clone size: few
J gene: TRBJ1-2
D gene: .
CDR3 DNA: TGTGCCAGCAGTGCTAGGGGGGTCTATGGCTACACCTTC
CDR3 protein: CASSARGVYGYTF

V gene: TRBV7-9
clone size: .
J gene: TRBJ1-2
D gene: TRBD1
CDR3 DNA: TGTGCCAGCAGCTTACCGGGACAGGGGGCCGTGGACTATGGCTACACCTTC
CDR3 protein: CASSLPGQGAVDYGYTF

V gene: TRBV20-1
clone size: .
J gene: TRBJ2-5
D gene: .
CDR3 DNA: TGCAGTGCGCCGGCCGGGGCGGGCGGCGGGGAGACCCAGTACTTC
CDR3 protein: CSAPAGAGGGETQYF

V gene: TRBV7-9
clone size: once
J gene: TRBJ1-5
D gene: .
CDR3 DNA: TGTGCCAGCACCCGGGGGGGCCTCAATCAGCCCCAGCATTTT
CDR3 protein: CASTRGGLNQPQHF

V gene: TRBV7-9
clone size: .
J gene: TRBJ1-1
D gene: .
CDR3 DNA: .
CDR3 protein: CASSFYICSPQGGQGGINTEAFF

V gene: TRBV2
clone size: .
J gene: TRBJ2-2
D gene: .
CDR3 DNA: TGTGCCAGCAGCCGACGGAGTGGTAGCGGGAACACCGGGGAGCTGTTTTTT
CDR3 protein: CASSRRSGSGNTGELFF

V gene: TRBV7-9
clone size: .
J gene: TRBJ1-2
D gene: .
CDR3 DNA: TGTGCCAGCAGCCCCCAAGGGGGTCCTCGCGGCTACACCTTC
CDR3 protein: CASSPQGGPRGYTF

V gene: TRBV6-5
clone size: few
J gene: TRBJ2-7
D gene: .
CDR3 DNA: TGTGCCAGCAGGGATTTCTACGAGCAGTACTTC
CDR3 protein: CASRDFYEQYF

V gene: TRBV2
clone size: many
J gene: TRBJ1-2
D gene: .
CDR3 DNA: TGTGCCAGCAGGTCGTCCCGTGGCTACACCTTC
CDR3 protein: CASRSSRGYTF

V gene: TRBV9
clone size: .
J gene: TRBJ1-2
D gene: .
CDR3 DNA: TGTGCCAGCAGTGTGGAGGCAGAACCTAACTATGGCTACACCTTC
CDR3 protein: CASSVEAEPNYGYTF

V gene: TRBV19
clone size: .
J gene: TRBJ2-7
D gene: .
CDR3 DNA: TGTGCCAGTAGTACCCAGTTTATGGGAGCAAGCTACGAGCAGTACTTC
CDR3 protein: CASSTQFMGASYEQYF

V gene: TRBV5-8
clone size: few
J gene: TRBJ1-1
D gene: .
CDR3 DNA: TGTGCCAGCAGCTTGGGCTGGACAGTGAACACTGAAGCTTTCTTT
CDR3 protein: CASSLGWTVNTEAFF

V gene: TRBV7-6
clone size: .
J gene: TRBJ1-5
D gene: .
CDR3 DNA: TGTGCCACCAGCGGGTTGGATCAGCCCCAGCATTTT
CDR3 protein: CATSGLDQPQHF

V gene: TRBV29-1
clone size: many
J gene: TRBJ1-2
D gene: .
CDR3 DNA: TGCAGCGTTGAAGGCCAGGATCCTGGCTACACCTTC
CDR3 protein: CSVEGQDPGYTF

V gene: TRBV9
clone size: many
J gene: TRBJ1-2
D gene: .
CDR3 DNA: TGTGCCAGCAGAGACCTAAACTATGGCTACACCTTC
CDR3 protein: CASRDLNYGYTF

V gene: TRBV5-5
clone size: many
J gene: TRBJ1-2
D gene: .
CDR3 DNA: TGTGCCAGCAGCTCGGACAGACCCTATGGCTACACCTTC
CDR3 protein: CASSSDRPYGYTF

V gene: TRBV6-5
clone size: .
J gene: TRBJ1-1
D gene: TRBD1
CDR3 DNA: TGTGCCAGCAGTTACATGGGACAGTTTTCGAACACTGAAGCTTTCTTT
CDR3 protein: CASSYMGQFSNTEAFF

V gene: TRBV2
clone size: once
J gene: TRBJ1-1
D gene: .
CDR3 DNA: TGTGCCAGCAGTGAAGGGGGGGAGCAGAGTAACACTGAAGCTTTCTTT
CDR3 protein: CASSEGGEQSNTEAFF

V gene: TRBV24-1
clone size: .
J gene: TRBJ1-1
D gene: TRBD1
CDR3 DNA: TGTGCCACCAGTGATTTGACAGGGGGCTGTTTGTCTGAAGCTTTCTTT
CDR3 protein: CATSDLTGGCLSEAFF

V gene: TRBV10-3
clone size: .
J gene: TRBJ1-3
D gene: TRBD1
CDR3 DNA: TGTGCCACCACAGGGACAGTCTCTGGAAACACCATATATTTT
CDR3 protein: CATTGTVSGNTIYF

V gene: TRBV7-9
clone size: .
J gene: TRBJ2-5
D gene: TRBD2
CDR3 DNA: TGTGCCAGCAGCCCCCCCGGGACTAGCCGAGAGACCCAGTACTTC
CDR3 protein: CASSPPGTSRETQYF

V gene: TRBV11-2
clone size: few
J gene: TRBJ1-5
D gene: .
CDR3 DNA: TGTGCCAGCAGCTTAGCAGGGCAGACCAATCAGCCCCAGCATTTT
CDR3 protein: CASSLAGQTNQPQHF

V gene: TRBV5-1
clone size: once
J gene: TRBJ2-7
D gene: TRBD1
CDR3 DNA: TGCGCCAGCAGCTTAGGAGGCAGGGGGCTCTCCTACGAGCAGTACTTC
CDR3 protein: CASSLGGRGLSYEQYF

V gene: TRBV2
clone size: few
J gene: TRBJ1-2
D gene: TRBD1
CDR3 DNA: TGTGCCAGCAGTGTTGGGGACAGTGACCTCTTTAACTATGGCTACACCTTC
CDR3 protein: CASSVGDSDLFNYGYTF

V gene: TRBV9
clone size: .
J gene: TRBJ1-2
D gene: TRBD1
CDR3 DNA: TGTGCCAGCAGCGTGGAGCCGGGACAGGGTGACTATGGCTACACCTTC
CDR3 protein: CASSVEPGQGDYGYTF

V gene: TRBV20-1
clone size: few
J gene: TRBJ1-6
D gene: .
CDR3 DNA: TGCAGTGCTAGAGCGAGGGGCGGGGGTTCACCCCTCCACTTT
CDR3 protein: CSARARGGGSPLHF

V gene: TRBV20-1
clone size: .
J gene: TRBJ1-2
D gene: TRBD1
CDR3 DNA: TGCAGTGCTAGAGATAGTTGGACAGGCGTGGGCTACACCTTC
CDR3 protein: CSARDSWTGVGYTF

V gene: TRBV20-1
clone size: few
J gene: TRBJ2-7
D gene: .
CDR3 DNA: TGCAGTGCTAGGCTTGGCATGACAAGCTCCTACGAGCAGTACTTC
CDR3 protein: CSARLGMTSSYEQYF

V gene: TRBV2
clone size: .
J gene: TRBJ1-1
D gene: TRBD1
CDR3 DNA: TGTGCCAGCAGTGAACAGGGGGCACTCAATGTGAACACTGAAGCTTTCTTT
CDR3 protein: CASSEQGALNVNTEAFF

V gene: TRBV25-1
clone size: once
J gene: TRBJ1-4
D gene: .
CDR3 DNA: TGTGCCAGCAGTGAATATCCCGGGTGGAAGGGAGAAAAACTGTTTTTT
CDR3 protein: CASSEYPGWKGEKLFF

V gene: TRBV14
clone size: .
J gene: TRBJ2-7
D gene: .
CDR3 DNA: TGTGCCAGCAGCCAAGAGTCGGGTAGCTCCTACGAGCAGTACTTC
CDR3 protein: CASSQESGSSYEQYF